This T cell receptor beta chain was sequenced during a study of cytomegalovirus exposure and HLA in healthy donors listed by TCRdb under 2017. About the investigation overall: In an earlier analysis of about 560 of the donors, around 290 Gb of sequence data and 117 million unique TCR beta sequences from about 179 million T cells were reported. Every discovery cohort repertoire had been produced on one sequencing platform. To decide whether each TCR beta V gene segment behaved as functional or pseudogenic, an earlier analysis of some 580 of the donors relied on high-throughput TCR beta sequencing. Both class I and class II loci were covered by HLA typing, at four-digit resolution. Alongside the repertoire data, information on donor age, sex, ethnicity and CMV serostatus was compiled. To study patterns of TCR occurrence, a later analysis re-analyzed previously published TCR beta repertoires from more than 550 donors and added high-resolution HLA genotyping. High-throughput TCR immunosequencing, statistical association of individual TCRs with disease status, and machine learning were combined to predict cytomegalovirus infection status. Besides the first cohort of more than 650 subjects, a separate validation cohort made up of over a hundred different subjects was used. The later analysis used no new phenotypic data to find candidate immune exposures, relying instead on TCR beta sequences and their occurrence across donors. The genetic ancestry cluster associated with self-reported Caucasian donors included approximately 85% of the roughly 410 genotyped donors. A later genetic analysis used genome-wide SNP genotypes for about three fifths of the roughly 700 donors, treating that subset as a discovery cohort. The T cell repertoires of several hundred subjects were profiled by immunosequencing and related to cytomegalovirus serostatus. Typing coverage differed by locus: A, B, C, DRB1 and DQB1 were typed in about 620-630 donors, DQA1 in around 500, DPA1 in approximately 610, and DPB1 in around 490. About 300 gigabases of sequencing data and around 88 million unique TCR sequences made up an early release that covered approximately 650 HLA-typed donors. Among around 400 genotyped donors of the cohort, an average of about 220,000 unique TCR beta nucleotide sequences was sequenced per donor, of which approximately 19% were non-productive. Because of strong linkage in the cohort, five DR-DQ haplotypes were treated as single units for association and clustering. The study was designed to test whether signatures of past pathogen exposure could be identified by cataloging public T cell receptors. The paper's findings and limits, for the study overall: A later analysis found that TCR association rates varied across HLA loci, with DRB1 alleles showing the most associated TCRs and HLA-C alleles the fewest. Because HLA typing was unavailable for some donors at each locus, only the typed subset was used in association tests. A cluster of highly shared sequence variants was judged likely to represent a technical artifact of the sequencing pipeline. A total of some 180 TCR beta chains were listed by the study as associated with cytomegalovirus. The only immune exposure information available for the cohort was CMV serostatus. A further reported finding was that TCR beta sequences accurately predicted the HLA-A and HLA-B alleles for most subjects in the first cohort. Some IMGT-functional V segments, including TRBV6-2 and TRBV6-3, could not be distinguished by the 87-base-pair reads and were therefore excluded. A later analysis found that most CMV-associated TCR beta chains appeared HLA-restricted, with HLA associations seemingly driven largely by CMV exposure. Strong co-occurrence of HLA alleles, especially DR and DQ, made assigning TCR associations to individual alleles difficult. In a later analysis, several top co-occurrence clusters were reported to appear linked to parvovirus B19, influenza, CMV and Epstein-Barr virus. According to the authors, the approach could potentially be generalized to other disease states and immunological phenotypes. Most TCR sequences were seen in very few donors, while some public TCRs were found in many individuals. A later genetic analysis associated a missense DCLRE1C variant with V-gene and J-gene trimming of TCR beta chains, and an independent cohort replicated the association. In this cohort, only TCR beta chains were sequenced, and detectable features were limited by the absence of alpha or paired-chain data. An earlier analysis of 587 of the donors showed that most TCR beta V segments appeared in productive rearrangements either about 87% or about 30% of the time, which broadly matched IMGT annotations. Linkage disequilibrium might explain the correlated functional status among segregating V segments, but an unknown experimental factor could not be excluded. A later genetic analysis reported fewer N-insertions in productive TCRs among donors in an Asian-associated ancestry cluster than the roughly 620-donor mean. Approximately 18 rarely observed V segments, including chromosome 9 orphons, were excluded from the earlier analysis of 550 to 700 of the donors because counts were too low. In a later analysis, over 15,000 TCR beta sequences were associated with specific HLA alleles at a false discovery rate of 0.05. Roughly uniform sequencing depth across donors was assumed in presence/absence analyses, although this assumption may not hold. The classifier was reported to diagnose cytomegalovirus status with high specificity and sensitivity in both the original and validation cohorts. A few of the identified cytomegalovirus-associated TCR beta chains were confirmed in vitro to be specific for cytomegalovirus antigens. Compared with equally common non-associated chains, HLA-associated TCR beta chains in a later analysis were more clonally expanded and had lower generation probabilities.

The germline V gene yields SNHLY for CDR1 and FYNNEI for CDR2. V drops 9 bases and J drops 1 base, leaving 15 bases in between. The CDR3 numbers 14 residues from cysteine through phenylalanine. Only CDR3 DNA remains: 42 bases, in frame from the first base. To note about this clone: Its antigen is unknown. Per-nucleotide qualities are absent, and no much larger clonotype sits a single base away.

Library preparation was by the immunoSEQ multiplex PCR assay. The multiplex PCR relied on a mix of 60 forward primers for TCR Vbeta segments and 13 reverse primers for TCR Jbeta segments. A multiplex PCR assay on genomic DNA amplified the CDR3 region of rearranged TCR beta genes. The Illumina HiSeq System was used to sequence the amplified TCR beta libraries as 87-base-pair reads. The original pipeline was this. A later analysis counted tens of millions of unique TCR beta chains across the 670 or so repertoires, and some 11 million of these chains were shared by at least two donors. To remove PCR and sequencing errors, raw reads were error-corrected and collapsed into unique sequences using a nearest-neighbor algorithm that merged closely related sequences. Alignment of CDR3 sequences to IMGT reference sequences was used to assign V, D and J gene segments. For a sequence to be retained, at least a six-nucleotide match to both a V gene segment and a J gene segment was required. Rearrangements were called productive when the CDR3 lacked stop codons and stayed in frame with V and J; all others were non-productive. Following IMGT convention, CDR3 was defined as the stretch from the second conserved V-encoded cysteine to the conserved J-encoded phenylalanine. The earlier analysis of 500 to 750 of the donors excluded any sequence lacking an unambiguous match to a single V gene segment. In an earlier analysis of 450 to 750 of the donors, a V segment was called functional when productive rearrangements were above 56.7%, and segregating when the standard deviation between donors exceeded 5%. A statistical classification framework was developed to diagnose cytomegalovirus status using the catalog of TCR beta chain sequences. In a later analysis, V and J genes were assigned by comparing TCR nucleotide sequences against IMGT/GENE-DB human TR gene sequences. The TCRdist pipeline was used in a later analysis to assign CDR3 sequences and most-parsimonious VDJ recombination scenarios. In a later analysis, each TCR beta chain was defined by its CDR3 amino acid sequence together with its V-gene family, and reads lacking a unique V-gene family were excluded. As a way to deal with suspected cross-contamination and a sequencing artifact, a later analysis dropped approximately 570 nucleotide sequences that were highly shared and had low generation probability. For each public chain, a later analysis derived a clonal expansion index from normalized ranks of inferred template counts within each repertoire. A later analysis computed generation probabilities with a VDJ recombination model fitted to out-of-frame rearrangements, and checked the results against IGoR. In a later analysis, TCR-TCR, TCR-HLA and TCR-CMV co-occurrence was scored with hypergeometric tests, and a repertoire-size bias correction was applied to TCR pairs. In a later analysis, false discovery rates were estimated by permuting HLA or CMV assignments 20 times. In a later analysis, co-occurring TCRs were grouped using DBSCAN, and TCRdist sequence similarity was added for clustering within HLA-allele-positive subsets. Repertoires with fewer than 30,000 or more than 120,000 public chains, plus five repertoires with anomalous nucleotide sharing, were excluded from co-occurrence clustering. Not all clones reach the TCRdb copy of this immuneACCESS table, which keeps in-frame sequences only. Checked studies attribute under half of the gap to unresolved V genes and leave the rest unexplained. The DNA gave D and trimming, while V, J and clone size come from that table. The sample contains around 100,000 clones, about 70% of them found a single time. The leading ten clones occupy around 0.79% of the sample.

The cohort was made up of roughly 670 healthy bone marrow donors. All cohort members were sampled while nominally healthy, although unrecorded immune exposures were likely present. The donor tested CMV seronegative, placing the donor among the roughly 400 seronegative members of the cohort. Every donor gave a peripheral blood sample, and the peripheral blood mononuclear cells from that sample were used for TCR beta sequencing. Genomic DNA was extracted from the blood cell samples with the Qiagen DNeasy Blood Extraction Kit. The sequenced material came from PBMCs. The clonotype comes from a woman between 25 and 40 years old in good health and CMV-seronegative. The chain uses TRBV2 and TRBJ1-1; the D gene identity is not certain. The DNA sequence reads TGTGCCAGTCGCATGGGCACCTCGAACACTGAAGCTTTCTTT. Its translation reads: CASRMGTSNTEAFF.